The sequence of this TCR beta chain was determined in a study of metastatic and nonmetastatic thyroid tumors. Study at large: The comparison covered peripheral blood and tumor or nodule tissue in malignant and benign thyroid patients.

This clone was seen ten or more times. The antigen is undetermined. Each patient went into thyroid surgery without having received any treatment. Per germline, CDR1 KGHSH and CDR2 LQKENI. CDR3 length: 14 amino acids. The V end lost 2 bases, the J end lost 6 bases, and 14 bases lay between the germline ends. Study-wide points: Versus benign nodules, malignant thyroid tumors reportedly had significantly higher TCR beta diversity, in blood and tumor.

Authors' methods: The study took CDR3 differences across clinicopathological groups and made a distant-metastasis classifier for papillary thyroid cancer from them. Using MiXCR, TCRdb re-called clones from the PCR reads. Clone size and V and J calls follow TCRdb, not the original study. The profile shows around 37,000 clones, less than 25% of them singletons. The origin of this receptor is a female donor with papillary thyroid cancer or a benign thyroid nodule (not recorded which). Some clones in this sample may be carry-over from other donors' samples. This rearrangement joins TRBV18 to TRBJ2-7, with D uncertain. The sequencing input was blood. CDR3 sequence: CASSPGVSRLEQYF. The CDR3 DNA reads TGTGCCAGCTCACCAGGGGTGAGTCGACTCGAGCAGTACTTC. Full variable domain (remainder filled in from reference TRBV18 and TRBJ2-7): NAGVMQNPRHLVRRRGQEARLRCSPMKGHSHVYWYRQLPEEGLKFMVYLQKENIIDESGMPKERFSAEFPKEGPSILRIQQVVRGDSAAYFCASSPGVSRLEQYFGPGTRLTVT.